Each of the 29 T cell receptor beta chains below was sequenced from the same sample in a study of CD8 T cells in ankylosing spondylitis. TCRdb re-called the 5' RACE reads through MiXCR, storing one row per CDR3 protein. The sample holds about 140,000 distinct CDR3 sequences, about an eighth seen once. Sequenced material: blood, either unsorted or a sorted T cell fraction (not recorded which). These receptors all stem from a female donor with ankylosing spondylitis or in good health (not recorded which).

This clonotype appeared many times. The chain carries TRBV7-2 and TRBJ2-1; 7 nucleotides match TRBD2. The CDR3 loop spans 14 amino acids. From germline, CDR1 is SGHTA and CDR2 FQGNSA. V lost 3 bases to trimming and J lost 5 bases; unmatched junction nucleotides: 4. The CDR3 loop is CASSLRGTDNEQFF. The CDR3 nucleotides are TGTGCCAGCAGCTTGCGGGGGACGGACAATGAGCAGTTCTTC.

This clonotype has at least ten counts. The V call is TRBV18, the J call TRBJ1-5; D remains ambiguous. V gave up 3 bases and J gave up 3 bases, with 6 bases separating them. The CDR3 loop spans 13 amino acids. Per the germline V gene, CDR1 is KGHSH and CDR2 is LQKENI. CDR3: CASSPGPNQPQHF. The DNA of the CDR3 is TGTGCCAGCTCACCCGGCCCCAATCAGCCCCAGCATTTT. The complete variable domain, with remaining parts taken from reference TRBV18 and TRBJ1-5, reads NAGVMQNPRHLVRRRGQEARLRCSPMKGHSHVYWYRQLPEEGLKFMVYLQKENIIDESGMPKERFSAEFPKEGPSILRIQQVVRGDSAAYFCASSPGPNQPQHFGDGTRLSIL.

Many counts were recorded for this clonotype. The chain carries TRBV11-2 and TRBJ2-1, with 7 positions matching TRBD2. CDR3 length: 16 residues. From germline, CDR1 is SGHAT and CDR2 FQNNGV. After removal of 0 bases from V and 2 bases from J, the junction contained 4 bases not matched to a gene. The CDR3 loop reads CASSLDFAGAYNEQFF. CDR3 nucleotides: TGTGCCAGCAGCTTAGATTTCGCGGGAGCCTACAATGAGCAGTTCTTC.

The sample holds a few counts of this clonotype. The chain recombines TRBV21-1 with TRBJ2-7; TRBD2 is taken as the D call from the table, unchecked against the DNA. TRBV21-1 is flagged as a pseudogene. This CDR3 is built from 15 residues. The DNA for the CDR3 is TGTGCCAGCAGCACGCCTGGACTCACCCAGGTCGAGCAGTACTTC. Translated, it gives CASSTPGLTQVEQYF.

The gene calls are TRBV5-1 and TRBJ2-7, with D possibly TRBD2 on 6 matching bases. The V gene's germline CDR1 is SGHRS and CDR2 YFSETQ. This CDR3 spans 14 amino acids. Trimming removed 0 bases at V and 6 bases at J, with 13 bases between. The CDR3, as DNA: TGCGCCAGCAGCTTGGAGACTAGTCCAGGCGAGCAGTACTTC. Encoded protein: CASSLETSPGEQYF.

The gene calls are TRBV12-3 or TRBV12-4 and TRBJ2-5, with TRBD2 matching 7 bases. The CDR3 runs 18 residues. CDR3 in DNA: TGTACCTTCACCCACCTGGCGGGGGAGGCAATTGTACAAGAGACCCAGTACTTC. Translating gives CTFTHLAGEAIVQETQYF.

There are many counts of this clonotype. The chain joins TRBV12-3 or TRBV12-4 to TRBJ2-1; D possibly corresponds to TRBD1 (6 bases). The length of the CDR3 is 13 residues. Trimming left V 5 bases short and J 10 bases short, with 15 bases between. CDR3 region: CASSTRQAAEQFF. CDR3 coding DNA: TGTGCCAGCAGTACCCGACAGGCGGCGGAGCAGTTCTTC.

Comments on this clonotype: This may stem from a read error, because a much larger clone lies one nucleotide away. The J gene is TRBJ2-3, the V gene TRBV27, with a weak D call TRBD2 (5 bases). Germline CDR1 MNHEY, CDR2 SMNVEV (reference sequence). V was shortened by 2 bases and J by 2 bases, with 8 bases between the two germline ends. This CDR3 has 14 residues. This CDR3 reads CASSLAGPTDTQYF. CDR3 DNA sequence: TGTGCCAGCAGTTTAGCGGGCCCCACAGATACGCAGTATTTT.

This clonotype was recorded at least ten times. V is TRBV28 and J is TRBJ1-1, with D unclear. V was pared by 7 bases and J by 7 bases, with 13 bases between. CDR1 and CDR2 from the germline V gene are MDHEN and SYDVKM. This CDR3 comprises 12 residues. CDR3: CASTGITDEAFF. The CDR3 DNA is TGTGCCAGCACCGGGATAACGGATGAAGCTTTCTTT.

This clonotype was seen repeatedly, ten times or more. The chain carries TRBV12-3 or TRBV12-4 and TRBJ1-5, with TRBD1 identical over 9 bases. Losses at the gene ends were 4 bases for V and 2 bases for J; bases not matched to a gene: 3. This CDR3 has 15 amino acids. CDR3 in amino acids: CASSSRTGGNQPQHF. The CDR3 nucleotides read TGTGCCAGCAGTTCCCGGACAGGGGGCAATCAGCCCCAGCATTTT.

This clonotype was counted at least ten times. The V call is TRBV10-1, the J call TRBJ2-2; D is possibly TRBD1 (6 bases). This CDR3 has 15 residues. Germline assignment: CDR1 WNHNN and CDR2 SYGVQD (reference sequence). Trimming stripped 1 base from V and 1 base from J, with 7 bases between. CDR3 in amino acids: CASSELGQNTGELFF. CDR3 in DNA: TGCGCCAGCAGTGAGTTGGGACAGAACACCGGGGAGCTGTTTTTT.

Notes on this clonotype: An end of the junction differs from the germline gene, which may be a read error. The chain has TRBV3-1 and TRBJ2-1; D may be TRBD1 or TRBD2 (5 bases each). CDR1 LGHDT and CDR2 YNNKEL come from the germline V gene (reference sequence). CDR3 length: 17 amino acids. In DNA form, the CDR3 reads TGTGCCTGCAGCCAAGATTGGGGCGAGAGGGCCTACAATGAGCAGTTCTTC. Translating it yields CACSQDWGERAYNEQFF.

The sample holds a few counts of this clonotype. The genes are TRBV9 and TRBJ2-5, with D perhaps matching TRBD1 (6 bases). Germline CDR1 is SGDLS and CDR2 is YYNGEE. This CDR3 has 16 amino acids. V shed 0 bases and J shed 3 bases, with 15 bases lying between them. CDR3 DNA: TGTGCCAGCAGCGTAGGAGACAGGAGTGGGAAAGAGACCCAGTACTTC. Translation: CASSVGDRSGKETQYF. Looking up the rest from reference TRBV9 and TRBJ2-5 gives the full variable domain: DSGVTQTPKHLITATGQRVTLRCSPRSGDLSVYWYQQSLDQGLQFLIQYYNGEERAKGNILERFSAQQFPDLHSELNLSSLELGDSALYFCASSVGDRSGKETQYFGPGTRLLVL.

Many counts were recorded for this clonotype. This chain connects TRBV9 to TRBJ2-4, with D possibly called TRBD1 or TRBD2 (5 bases each). The length of the CDR3 is 16 residues. V was clipped by 2 bases and J by 4 bases, with 16 bases between them. Germline CDR1 SGDLS, CDR2 YYNGEE. The CDR3 region has the DNA TGTGCCAGCAGCGTCCAGCCCAGGGAGACAAAAAACATTCAGTACTTC. Its translation is CASSVQPRETKNIQYF.

This clonotype was counted ten times or more. The rearrangement joins TRBV10-3 to TRBJ1-5; D gene uncertain. CDR3 size: 13 residues. The germline V gene has CDR1 ENHRY and CDR2 SYGVKD. V lost 9 bases to trimming and J lost 1 base, with 10 bases between them. CDR3 sequence (DNA): TGTGCCATATCCGAACGGAGCAATCAGCCCCAGCATTTT. This codes for CAISERSNQPQHF.

This clonotype has a count of ten or more. The V and J genes are TRBV7-2 and TRBJ2-1; no clear D. The V and J ends lost 5 bases and 9 bases respectively, with 11 bases between them. Germline CDR1 SGHTA, CDR2 FQGNSA. This CDR3 has 12 residues. CDR3: CASSGPAIEQFF. The CDR3, as DNA: TGTGCCAGCAGCGGACCCGCTATTGAGCAGTTCTTC.

In its sample, this clonotype was seen many times. The rearrangement joins TRBV4-1 to TRBJ1-1; D unclear. Between the trimmed V and J ends, which lost 0 bases and 7 bases, there was a span of 9 bases. The CDR3 is 13 residues long. Germline V gene lookup returns CDR1 MGHRA and CDR2 YSYEKL. CDR3 amino acids: CASSQELLVEAFF. The CDR3 DNA follows: TGCGCCAGCAGCCAAGAACTTTTGGTTGAAGCTTTCTTT.

V gene TRBV4-1 combines with J gene TRBJ2-7; 7 bases map to TRBD2. The germline CDR1 and CDR2 sequences are MGHRA and YSYEKL. Trimming at V came to 6 bases and at J to 3 bases, leaving 8 bases not matched to a gene. This CDR3 is built from 14 residues. The CDR3: CASSFRTRGYEQYF. The CDR3 coding sequence is TGCGCCAGCAGTTTCCGGACTAGAGGCTACGAGCAGTACTTC.

Notes on this clonotype: A read error may account for a junction end that differs from germline. The V and J genes are TRBV5-1 and TRBJ2-2; 11 nucleotides agree with TRBD1. In germline, CDR1 is SGHRS, CDR2 YFSETQ. The CDR3 runs to 16 residues. CDR3 sequence reads: CASSLGGQGASGDLFF. Written as DNA, the CDR3 is TGCGCCAGCAGCTTGGGAGGACAGGGGGCTTCCGGGGACCTGTTTTTC.

The V call is TRBV7-9, the J call TRBJ1-1, with D perhaps matching TRBD1 (6 bases). Germline CDR1 reads SEHNR; CDR2 reads FQNEAQ (reference sequence). V was trimmed by 4 bases and J by 1 base, leaving 13 bases between them. The CDR3 contains 15 residues. The CDR3 loop is CASSSIGQTNTEAFF. DNA for the CDR3: TGTGCCAGCAGCTCCATAGGACAGACGAACACTGAAGCTTTCTTT.

On this clonotype itself: Relative to the germline gene, one junction end is altered; a read error may explain this. The V gene is TRBV18, the J gene TRBJ1-1, with D perhaps TRBD1 (5 bases). In germline, CDR1 is KGHSH, CDR2 LQKENI. This CDR3 has 13 amino acids. The CDR3 here is CVSSPERGTEAFF. DNA of the CDR3: TGTGTCAGCTCACCGGAGCGGGGGACTGAAGCTTTCTTT.

This clonotype was counted ten times or more. The chain combines TRBV5-1 with TRBJ1-2; 9 bases are shared with TRBD1. Germline V CDR1 and CDR2: SGHRS, YFSETQ. Trimming removed 3 bases from V and 4 bases from J; junction bases left unmatched: 7. The CDR3 sequence is 15 residues long. In DNA, the CDR3 is TGCGCCAGCAGCTCAGGGACAGGGCTTAGCTATGGCTACACCTTC. Translating it yields CASSSGTGLSYGYTF.

The V call is TRBV6-2 or TRBV6-3, the J call TRBJ2-1; 7 bases agree with TRBD2. V lost 3 bases and J lost 7; bases outside the gene matches: 6. The germline CDR1 and CDR2 sequences are MNHEY and SVGEGT. This CDR3 spans 14 amino acids. CDR3 nucleotides: TGTGCCAGCAGTTATGGTCGGGGGGTGAATGAGCAGTTCTTC. Translation: CASSYGRGVNEQFF.

In its sample, this clonotype was seen many times. The junction departs from germline at one end; a sequencing error may be responsible. The genes are TRBV3-1 and TRBJ1-4; possible D gene TRBD1, 6 bases. Germline-derived CDR1 and CDR2 are LGHDT and YNNKEL (reference sequence). The CDR3 spans 18 residues. The CDR3 sequence is CAGSQDNRAPPWGEKLFF. CDR3 DNA sequence: TGTGCCGGCAGCCAAGATAACAGGGCCCCTCCTTGGGGTGAAAAACTGTTTTTT.

With regard to this clonotype: Just one base apart from a much larger clone, this may be a read error. V is TRBV12-3 or TRBV12-4 and J is TRBJ2-1; D not certain. The CDR3 loop spans 18 amino acids. CDR3 amino acids: CASCLARWGMIVDNEQFF. Written as DNA, the CDR3 is TGTGCCAGCTGTTTGGCGCGGTGGGGTATGATAGTGGACAATGAGCAGTTCTTC.

This clonotype was recorded a few times. The chain recombines TRBV19 with TRBJ2-2, with D possibly matching TRBD2 (5 bases). Germline-derived CDR1 and CDR2 are LNHDA and SQIVND (reference sequence). This CDR3 is built from 17 residues. V was clipped by 1 base and J by 0 bases, with 12 bases between them. CDR3 amino acids: CASSIGPWESNTGELFF. The CDR3, as DNA: TGTGCCAGTAGTATAGGTCCATGGGAGTCGAACACCGGGGAGCTGTTTTTT.

V and J are TRBV7-6 and TRBJ2-5, with 7 bases that match TRBD2. The CDR3 is made up of 15 amino acids. After removal of 2 bases from V and 5 bases from J, the junction contained 8 bases not matched to a gene. Germline V gene lookup returns CDR1 SGHVS and CDR2 FNYEAQ. In DNA, the CDR3 is TGTGCCAGCAGCTTAAGGCGGGGGTTCGTCGAGACCCAGTACTTC. This translates into CASSLRRGFVETQYF.

This clonotype was recorded at least ten times. This chain uses TRBV9 with TRBJ2-7, with 7 bases aligning to TRBD1. From germline, CDR1 is SGDLS and CDR2 YYNGEE. The CDR3 consists of 15 residues. With 1 base clipped from V and 2 bases from J, the junction kept 6 bases outside the gene matches. CDR3 nucleotide sequence: TGTGCCAGCAGCGTATCCGGGACAGCAACCTACGAGCAGTACTTC. Amino acid sequence: CASSVSGTATYEQYF.

Comment on this clonotype: A read error may explain this, as a much larger clone is one base away. The rearrangement uses TRBV29-1 and TRBJ1-3, with a possible D match to TRBD1 (5 bases). The germline V gene has CDR1 SQVTM and CDR2 ANQGSEA. This CDR3 has 16 amino acids. The CDR3 nucleotides are TGCAGCGCTTCATTGATCAGGGACGACTCTGGAAACATCATATATTTT. Amino acid sequence: CSASLIRDDSGNIIYF.